This TCR beta chain comes out of a study of blood T cell repertoires in COVID-19. Study summary: Acute and convalescent COVID-19 samples came from the United States, Italy and Spain. PBMCs, B-cell-depleted T cells, or T cells were the source of the cDNA or gDNA that made up the material.

Seattle researchers signed up patients amid active infection and tracked them longitudinally. About this clone: Other DNA sequences in the sample encode the same CDR3.

Authors' methods: The authors estimated nucleated cell counts from reference gene primer amplification. Only in-frame clones appear in the TCRdb table, and some are missing; sequencing was by immunoSEQ multiplex PCR. That table supplies the V and J calls and clone size; D and trimming were determined from the DNA. This repertoire shows about 250,000 clones, 85% to 90% found once; its top ten account for 2.1%. Specimen: peripheral blood. The source is a woman aged 55-70 years with COVID-19, enrolled during active disease.

The CDR3: CASSTGGRETQYF. In nucleotides, the CDR3 is TGTGCCAGTAGTACGGGGGGCCGGGAGACCCAGTACTTC. J is TRBJ2-5 and V is TRBV19; perhaps TRBD2 as D (7 bases). This CDR3 has 13 residues. Trimming pared 4 bases from V and 5 bases from J, leaving 11 bases between. CDR1 is LNHDA, CDR2 SQIVND, per germline (reference sequence).